A single T cell receptor (beta chain) is shown here with its context. Its antigen is not known. This record belongs to a study of naive and memory T cell subsets. Study findings and constraints: TCR abundance followed a power law differing between naive and memory subsets. Clonotypes here are unpaired alpha or beta chain sequences. Gini index rose across naive, CM, EM and EMRA in CD4 and CD8.

Both TRBC1 and TRBC2 were covered by a beta constant-region primer of two equimolar oligonucleotides. Ligation attached a single-stranded oligonucleotide with a 12-nucleotide UMI and the SP2 primer to the cDNA 3' end. TCRdb reprocessed the UMI-ligation and nested PCR reads via MiXCR and lists one record per CDR3 protein. Of around 90,000 distinct CDR3 sequences listed, approximately 6.5% are singletons. Germline CDR1 reads SGHAT; CDR2 reads FQNNGV. This CDR3 is built from 14 residues. Unmatched junction bases numbered 2, after V lost 4 bases and J lost 6 bases. This chain connects TRBV11-2 to TRBJ2-7, with 14 bases fitting TRBD2. The sequence was collected from a human donor in good health. The specimen was central memory CD4+ T cells from blood. The CDR3 protein is CASSWTSGRTEQYF. CDR3 bases: TGTGCCAGCAGCTGGACTAGCGGGAGGACCGAGCAGTACTTC.